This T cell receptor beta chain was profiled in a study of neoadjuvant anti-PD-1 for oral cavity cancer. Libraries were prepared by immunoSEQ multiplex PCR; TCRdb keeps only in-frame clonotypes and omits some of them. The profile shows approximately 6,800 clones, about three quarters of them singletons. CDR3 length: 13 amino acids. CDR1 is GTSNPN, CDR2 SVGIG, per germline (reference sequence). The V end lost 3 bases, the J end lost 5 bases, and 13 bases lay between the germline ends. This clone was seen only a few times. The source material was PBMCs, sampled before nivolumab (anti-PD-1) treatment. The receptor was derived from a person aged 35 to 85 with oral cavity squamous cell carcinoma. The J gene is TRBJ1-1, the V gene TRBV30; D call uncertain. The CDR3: CAWRTVLGTEAFF. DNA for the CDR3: TGTGCCTGGAGGACGGTGTTGGGGACTGAAGCTTTCTTT.